Detailed here is one TCR beta chain. Antigen specificity is unknown. The study reverse transcribed the entire isolated RNA, so it sequenced expressed TCRB transcripts. The table came from immunoSEQ multiplex PCR; TCRdb's copy has only in-frame clones and leaves some out. The table shows some 350,000 clones, with 9.6% occurring only once. This entry is derived from a study of beta chain features in type 1 diabetes. General observations from the study: When Type 1 diabetes patients were examined, their TCRB CDR3s proved moderately but significantly shorter in all four CD4+ subsets. High TCR expression in some cells could lead to their over-representation in cDNA sequencing. Possible PCR preference for shorter templates applied equally to patients and controls.

Sorted cells reached over 95% purity in every population. Germline V lookup: CDR1 MNHEY, CDR2 SMNVEV (reference sequence). The J segment lost 3 bases and the V segment lost 7 bases, leaving 14 bases of the junction unmatched. The CDR3 spans 16 residues. The sequence was obtained from a man in his thirties or forties with type 1 diabetes. The chain joins TRBV27 to TRBJ2-7; 8 nucleotides agree with TRBD1. The sample comprised central memory CD4+ T cells from blood. The CDR3 DNA sequence: TGTGCCAGCAAGTCTTATAAACAGGGGGTCGGCTACGAGCAGTACTTC. Translation: CASKSYKQGVGYEQYF.